The 13 T cell receptor beta chains below were found in one sample sequenced in a study of post-analysis software for immune sequencing data (dated by TCRdb to 2014 to 2015). Library generation was performed with PCR. Sequencing was performed on an Illumina HiSeq 2500. Unique molecular identifiers were incorporated into TCR beta cDNA libraries to reduce PCR and sequencing biases. TCRdb took the public reads, trimmed them with fastp at Q25, ran MiXCR for clone calling and kept in-frame beta chains. CDR3 protein sequences are deduplicated, and each keeps its most common genes and DNA. For this sample there are roughly 670,000 distinct CDR3 sequences; around 60% appear just once. The ten most abundant clones make up around 11% of the sample. What the authors observed across the whole study: Significantly higher frequencies in patients than in controls were found for five or six TRBV segments, including TRBV5-6, TRBV5-1 and TRBV20-1.

Their antigens remain unidentified. The source material was blood. The source is a girl aged 2 to 9 with multiple sclerosis.

This chain uses TRBV5-5 with TRBJ2-1; the match to TRBD2 covers 8 bases. Germline CDR1 reads SGHKS; CDR2 reads YYEKEE (reference sequence). V lost 0 bases and J lost 0; bases outside the gene matches: 8. The CDR3 runs 18 residues. CDR3 coding DNA: TGTGCCAGCAGCTTGGCCATGAGCGGGGGAGGCTCCTACAATGAGCAGTTCTTC. Translated: CASSLAMSGGGSYNEQFF.

The chain uses TRBV5-1 and TRBJ2-5; D is unclear. CDR1 is SGHRS and CDR2 is YFSETQ in the germline V gene. V lost 0 bases to trimming and J lost 4 bases, with 13 bases between them. CDR3 length: 15 residues. In nucleotides, the CDR3 is TGCGCCAGCAGCTTGGGCCAGGTGCTAGGAGAGACCCAGTACTTC. This codes for CASSLGQVLGETQYF.

V is TRBV10-3 and J is TRBJ2-1, with a possible D match to TRBD1 (5 bases). Deletions cut 3 bases from V and 4 bases from J, with 13 bases between. CDR1 and CDR2 (germline): ENHRY, SYGVKD. This CDR3 is built from 15 residues. This CDR3 is CAISEVQGSYNEQFF. For the CDR3, the DNA is TGTGCCATCAGTGAAGTTCAGGGATCATACAATGAGCAGTTCTTC.

The rearrangement links TRBV6-5 to TRBJ2-7, with D perhaps being TRBD1 or TRBD2 (7 bases each). V lost 6 bases and J lost 3, with 21 bases in between. Per germline, CDR1 MNHEY and CDR2 SVGAGI. This CDR3 is built from 16 residues. The CDR3 sequence is CASSQPGGESNYEQYF. The CDR3 DNA follows: TGTGCCAGCAGCCAACCAGGGGGGGAATCTAACTACGAGCAGTACTTC.

The chain carries TRBV5-1 and TRBJ2-7; D remains unclear. V lost 0 bases and J lost 0, with 4 bases in between. The CDR3 has 13 residues. Per the germline V gene, CDR1 is SGHRS and CDR2 is YFSETQ. CDR3 nucleotide sequence: TGCGCCAGCAGCTTGGATTTCTCCTACGAGCAGTACTTC. Protein product: CASSLDFSYEQYF.

Only one count was recorded for this clonotype. V is TRBV6-2 or TRBV6-3 and J is TRBJ2-1, with 9 bases aligning to TRBD1. Germline V lookup: CDR1 MNHEY, CDR2 SVGEGT. After removal of 5 bases from V and 13 bases from J, the junction contained 9 bases not matched to a gene. The CDR3 has 13 amino acids. The DNA of the CDR3 is TGTGCCAGCAGTGCTACAGGGGGCATATATCAGTTCTTC. Amino acids: CASSATGGIYQFF.

In DNA form, the CDR3 reads TGCGCCAGCAGCCCGGGACAGGGGGCGACTGGAAACACCATATATTTT. This sequence encodes CASSPGQGATGNTIYF. The V and J genes are TRBV4-1 and TRBJ1-3; 12 positions agree with TRBD1. Germline trimming cut 4 bases from V and 2 bases from J; bases unmatched to any gene: 3. The CDR3 has 16 amino acids. The germline V gene encodes CDR1 MGHRA and CDR2 YSYEKL.

This chain uses TRBV20-1 with TRBJ1-6; 8 nucleotides line up with TRBD1. The V and J ends lost 3 bases and 17 bases, in that order; junction bases with no gene match: 12. From germline, CDR1 is DFQATT and CDR2 SNEGSKA (reference sequence). This CDR3 has 13 amino acids. The CDR3 bases are TGCAGTGCTAGCGGACAGGGTTTTGGGGTCGTCCACTTT. This translates into CSASGQGFGVVHF.

The chain joins TRBV10-2 to TRBJ1-2; 8 nucleotides line up with TRBD1. Germline CDR1 WSHSY, CDR2 SAAADI. There are 14 residues in the CDR3. V dropped 6 bases and J dropped 7; count of bases not matched to a gene: 10. CDR3 protein: CASSATQGALGYTF. The CDR3 DNA sequence: TGCGCCAGCAGCGCTACGCAGGGGGCGCTTGGCTACACCTTC.

A few counts support this clonotype. The gene calls are TRBV5-1 and TRBJ2-7; 8 bases are shared with TRBD1. With V trimmed by 2 bases and J by 5 bases, 3 bases remained unmatched. Looked up from germline, CDR1 is SGHRS and CDR2 is YFSETQ. The CDR3 consists of 13 residues. Here the CDR3 DNA reads TGCGCCAGCAGCTTACAGGGGGAGCACGAGCAGTACTTC. Its protein product is CASSLQGEHEQYF.

The chain has TRBV6-1 and TRBJ2-1, with D perhaps matching TRBD2 (6 bases). Germline CDR1 is MNHNS and CDR2 is SASEGT. This CDR3 is built from 16 residues. The V and J ends lost 2 bases and 3 bases respectively, with 14 bases between them. CDR3 sequence: CASSESRVSGYNEQFF. In DNA, the CDR3 is TGTGCCAGCAGTGAAAGTAGGGTTAGCGGCTACAATGAGCAGTTCTTC.

The chain employs TRBV20-1 and TRBJ2-4, with TRBD2 identical over 10 bases. The CDR3 contains 14 residues. V dropped 7 bases and J dropped 1; count of bases not matched to a gene: 4. Germline values: CDR1 DFQATT, CDR2 SNEGSKA (reference sequence). CDR3 nucleotide sequence: TGCAGTGGTAGCGGGGGGTACGCCAAAAACATTCAGTACTTC. It is translated as CSGSGGYAKNIQYF.

This rearrangement joins TRBV13 to TRBJ2-5, with TRBD1 matching 9 bases. This CDR3 is 16 amino acids long. V dropped 5 bases and J dropped 5; count of bases not matched to a gene: 12. Germline V gene data show CDR1 as PRHDT and CDR2 as FYEKMQ (reference sequence). For the CDR3, the DNA is TGTGCCAGCAGCCGAACTACAGGGGGCGGCCGGGAGACCCAGTACTTC. Amino acids: CASSRTTGGGRETQYF.